These 9 T cell receptor beta chains originate from one sample sequenced in a study of tumor and adjacent non-tumor tissue in lung cancer. A modified ARM-PCR protocol with three rounds of nested PCR amplified TCRbeta. TCRdb re-called the multiplex PCR reads with MiXCR, one entry per CDR3 protein. The table records 85,000 to 100,000 distinct CDR3 sequences, less than 80% of them present only once. The template was RNA from unsorted bulk tissue. The sample taken for sequencing was lung tumor tissue. These receptors originate from a man between 60 and 70 years old with non-small cell lung cancer.

This clonotype turned up a few times. The chain has TRBV10-3 and TRBJ1-2; possibly TRBD1 for D (6 bases). The CDR3 loop spans 13 amino acids. Germline loops: CDR1 ENHRY, CDR2 SYGVKD. V was clipped by 2 bases and J by 5 bases, with 9 bases between them. The CDR3 spells CAISETGRYGYTF. CDR3 DNA sequence: TGTGCCATCAGTGAGACAGGGCGGTATGGCTACACCTTC.

The V and J genes are TRBV11-1 and TRBJ2-1; TRBD1 matches at 7 bases. Trimming removed 8 bases from V and 7 bases from J; junction bases left unmatched: 11. The CDR3 spans 14 residues. Germline CDR1 SGHAT, CDR2 FQDESV (reference sequence). In nucleotides, the CDR3 is TGTGCCAGCTTGGCTGACAGGGATACTAATGAGCAGTTCTTC. It is translated as CASLADRDTNEQFF.

This clonotype was detected only once. J is TRBJ1-2 and V is TRBV7-9; TRBD1 aligns across 9 bases. CDR3 length: 15 residues. Germline V gene data show CDR1 as SEHNR and CDR2 as FQNEAQ (reference sequence). The trim removed 5 bases at V and 8 bases at J, leaving 12 bases unmatched. The CDR3 DNA follows: TGTGCCAGCAGCATCCGGACAGGGGAGAGGGGAGGCTACACCTTC. Protein sequence: CASSIRTGERGGYTF. Full variable domain (missing parts from reference TRBV7-9 and TRBJ1-2): DTGVSQNPRHKITKRGQNVTFRCDPISEHNRLYWYRQTLGQGPEFLTYFQNEAQLEKSRLLSDRFSAERPKGSFSTLEIQRTEQGDSAMYLCASSIRTGERGGYTFGSGTRLTVV.

The rearrangement uses TRBV6-1 and TRBJ2-2, with TRBD2 identical over 11 bases. Germline assignment: CDR1 MNHNS and CDR2 SASEGT. The V gene end was trimmed by 6 bases and the J gene end by 9 bases; junction bases not matched to a gene: 9. This CDR3 contains 15 residues. DNA for the CDR3: TGTGCCAGCAGAGGTAGCGGGGGGGCAACCTGGGAGCTGTTTTTT. Translation gives CASRGSGGATWELFF.

This clonotype was recorded once. Being one base from a much bigger clone, this may be a read error. This chain connects TRBV5-6 to TRBJ1-1; D is unresolved. The CDR3 runs 12 residues. The V gene lost 0 bases and the J gene lost 4 bases, with 4 bases spanning the gap. Germline CDR1 reads SGHDT; CDR2 reads YYEEEE. The CDR3 DNA reads TGTGCCAGCAGCTTGGTTCTCACTGAAGCTTTCTTT. Its translation: CASSLVLTEAFF.

As for this clonotype: Germline and junction disagree at one end, which may indicate a read error. The rearrangement uses TRBV11-2 and TRBJ2-3; unclear D gene. CDR1 is SGHAT and CDR2 is FQNNGV in the germline V gene. The CDR3 runs to 12 residues. This chain's CDR3 is CASTSYSDTQYF. The CDR3 bases are TGTGCCAGCACCTCCTATTCGGATACGCAATATTTT.

In regard to this clonotype: It is likely a read error, because the conserved phenylalanine at the end of the CDR3 is missing. This chain links TRBV7-9 with TRBJ2-1; D perhaps matches TRBD1 (6 bases). The CDR3 loop spans 15 amino acids. Germline loops: CDR1 SEHNR, CDR2 FQNEAQ (reference sequence). Trimming shortened V by 5 bases and J by 7 bases, and 18 bases separated the two germline ends. The CDR3 sequence is CASSINRDTKNEQFL. DNA of the CDR3: TGTGCCAGCAGCATAAACCGGGACACAAAAAATGAGCAGTTCCTC.

About this clonotype: The missing conserved phenylalanine or tryptophan at the end of this CDR3 makes a read error likely. Because the CDR3's place on the DNA is in doubt, the DNA is left out and the CDR3 is given as listed by TCRdb. The V call is TRBV11-1, the J call TRBJ1-1. The germline CDR1 and CDR2 sequences are SGHAT and FQDESV (reference sequence). Inclusive of both ends, the CDR3 amounts to 13 amino acids. The CDR3 here is CATGGTTNTEAFI.

Comments on this clonotype: A read error is possible here, since a much larger clone lies one base away. Lacking the conserved final phenylalanine or tryptophan, this CDR3 likely reflects a read error. This chain connects TRBV28 to TRBJ2-5; D is ambiguous. CDR3 length: 12 residues. Germline CDR1 and CDR2: MDHEN and SYDVKM. V dropped 2 bases and J dropped 5 bases, with 6 bases sitting between them. The CDR3 sequence is CASSLDLETQYL. DNA of the CDR3: TGTGCCAGCAGTTTAGACTTGGAGACCCAGTACCTC.